This TCR beta chain was sequenced during a study of T-cell memory formation after mild COVID-19. The overall study: Largely donor-specific sequence clusters came from a couple of donors.

V was cut by 4 bases and J by 9 bases, with 13 bases left in between. The CDR3 is made up of 12 amino acids. CDR1 is SGHTA, CDR2 FQGNSA, per germline. TCRdb reprocessed the 5' RACE reads with MiXCR, giving one entry per CDR3 protein. The repertoire has 390,000 or so distinct CDR3 sequences, roughly 15% of them found once; the top ten carry 20% to 25%. The chain uses TRBV7-2 and TRBJ2-7; maybe TRBD1 (5 bases). The sample comprised PBMCs or a T cell subset sorted from them (not recorded which). This clonotype was obtained from a man between 18 and 35 years old who had mild COVID-19 (a few samples of this study predate the infection). Cell type and time point are not known. The CDR3 DNA is TGTGCCAGCAGCTCAGGGCCCCATGGGCAGTACTTC. It encodes CASSSGPHGQYF.